This section outlines one T cell receptor beta chain sequence together with its context. Antigen: not known. All of the donors resided in Nashville, Tennessee, and each was a Caucasian adult. CD4+ cells were split into CD45RA+ naive and CD45RA-negative memory subsets. Sequencing was performed with immunoSEQ multiplex PCR; in TCRdb, only in-frame clones are kept and a portion is missing. In the table there are 550,000 to 850,000 clones, around 74% of which are singletons. This sample is drawn from a study of shared clonotypes between healthy human individuals. Study-wide context: CD8 memory received one plate per donor, CD8 naive two, CD4 memory three and CD4 naive three.

Trimming removed 1 base at V and 4 bases at J, with 10 bases between. This CDR3 is 14 amino acids long. Germline V gives CDR1 SNHLY, CDR2 FYNNEI. General study results and limits: Rarefaction indicated that sorted-subset sequencing remained incomplete although depth was large.

This sequence was found in a woman in her 30s in good health. The sample consisted of memory CD4+ T cells sorted from blood. Noted subset: CD45RA-negative fraction. The J gene is TRBJ1-1, the V gene TRBV2; D is unclear. The CDR3 protein is CASSEDMSGTEAFF. CDR3 coding DNA: TGTGCCAGCAGTGAAGATATGTCTGGCACTGAAGCTTTCTTT. Combining the CDR3 with reference TRBV2 and TRBJ1-1 gives the whole variable domain EPEVTQTPSHQVTQMGQEVILRCVPISNHLYFYWYRQILGQKVEFLVSFYNNEISEKSEIFDDQFSVERPDGSNFTLKIRSTKLEDSAMYFCASSEDMSGTEAFFGQGTRLTVV.